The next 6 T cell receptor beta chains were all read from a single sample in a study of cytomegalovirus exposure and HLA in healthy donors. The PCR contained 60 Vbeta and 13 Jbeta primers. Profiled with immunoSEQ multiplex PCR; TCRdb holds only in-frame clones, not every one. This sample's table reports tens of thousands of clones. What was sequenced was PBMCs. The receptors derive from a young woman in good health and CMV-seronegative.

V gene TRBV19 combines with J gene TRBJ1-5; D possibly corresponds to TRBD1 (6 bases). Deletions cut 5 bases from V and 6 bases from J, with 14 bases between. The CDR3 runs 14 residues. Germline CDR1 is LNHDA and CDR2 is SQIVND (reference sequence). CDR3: CASSVDSRTQPQHF. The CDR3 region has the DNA TGTGCCAGTAGTGTGGACAGTCGCACTCAGCCCCAGCATTTT.

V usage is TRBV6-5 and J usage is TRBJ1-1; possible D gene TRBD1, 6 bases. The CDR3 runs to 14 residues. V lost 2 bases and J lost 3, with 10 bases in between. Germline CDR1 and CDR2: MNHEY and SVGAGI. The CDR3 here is CASSYQYRDTEAFF. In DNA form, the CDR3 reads TGTGCCAGCAGTTACCAGTACAGGGACACTGAAGCTTTCTTT.

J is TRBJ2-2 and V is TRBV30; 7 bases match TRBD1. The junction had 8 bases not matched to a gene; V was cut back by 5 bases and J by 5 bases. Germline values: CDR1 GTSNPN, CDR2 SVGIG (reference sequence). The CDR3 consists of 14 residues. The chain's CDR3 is CAWEGQRFTGELFF. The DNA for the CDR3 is TGTGCCTGGGAGGGACAGCGCTTTACCGGGGAGCTGTTTTTT.

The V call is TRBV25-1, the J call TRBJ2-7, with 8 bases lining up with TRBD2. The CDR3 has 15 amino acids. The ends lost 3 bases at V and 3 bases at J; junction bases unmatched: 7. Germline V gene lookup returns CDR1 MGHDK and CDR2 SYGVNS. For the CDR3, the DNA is TGTGCCAGCAGTGAGGCCGAGCGGGAGATCTACGAGCAGTACTTC. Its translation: CASSEAEREIYEQYF.

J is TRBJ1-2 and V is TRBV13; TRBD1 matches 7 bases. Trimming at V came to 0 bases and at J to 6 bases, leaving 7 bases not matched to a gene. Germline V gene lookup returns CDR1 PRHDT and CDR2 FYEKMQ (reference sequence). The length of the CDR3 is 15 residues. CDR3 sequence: CASSLGPTGADGYTF. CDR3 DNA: TGTGCCAGCAGCTTAGGCCCCACAGGGGCTGATGGCTACACCTTC.

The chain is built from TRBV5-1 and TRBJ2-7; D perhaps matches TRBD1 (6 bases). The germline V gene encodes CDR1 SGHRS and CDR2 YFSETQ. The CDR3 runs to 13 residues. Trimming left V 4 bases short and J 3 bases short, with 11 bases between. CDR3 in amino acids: CASSRTELYEQYF. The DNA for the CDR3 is TGCGCCAGCAGCCGGACAGAGCTCTACGAGCAGTACTTC.